One sample yielded the 31 T cell receptor beta chains listed below, sequenced in a study of cytomegalovirus exposure and HLA in healthy donors. PCR was performed using 60 Vbeta and 13 Jbeta primers. TCRdb keeps only in-frame clones here, not all; method: immunoSEQ multiplex PCR. The data hold 200,000 to 250,000 clones, with around 80% observed a single time. The sample taken for sequencing was PBMCs. These TCRs come from a man in his forties in good health and CMV-seronegative.

The J gene is TRBJ1-1, the V gene TRBV19; tentative D call: TRBD1 (6 bases). Per germline, CDR1 LNHDA and CDR2 SQIVND (reference sequence). With 3 bases removed from V and 4 bases from J, the gap between germline ends came to 12 bases. The CDR3 has 14 residues. This CDR3 reads CASSMPSGATEAFF. The CDR3 DNA reads as TGTGCCAGTAGTATGCCCTCAGGGGCCACTGAAGCTTTCTTT. The complete variable domain, with remaining parts taken from reference TRBV19 and TRBJ1-1, reads DGGITQSPKYLFRKEGQNVTLSCEQNLNHDAMYWYRQDPGQGLRLIYYSQIVNDFQKGDIAEGYSVSREKKESFPLTVTSAQKNPTAFYLCASSMPSGATEAFFGQGTRLTVV.

The CDR3 protein is CAWSLGLLTDTQYF. CDR3 coding DNA: TGTGCCTGGAGCCTAGGACTCTTGACAGATACGCAGTATTTT. The chain links TRBV30 to TRBJ2-3; a weak D match, TRBD2 (5 bases). The germline CDR1 and CDR2 sequences are GTSNPN and SVGIG (reference sequence). Trimming took 3 bases from V and 3 from J, leaving 13 bases between them. The CDR3 contains 14 residues.

Notes on this clone: The same CDR3 can be traced to other DNA sequences in this sample. The rearrangement links TRBV27 to TRBJ2-2, with D tentatively TRBD2 (6 bases). The CDR3 sequence is 14 residues long. V was shortened by 8 bases and J by 2 bases, with 12 bases between the two germline ends. Germline CDR1 and CDR2: MNHEY and SMNVEV (reference sequence). The CDR3 DNA is TGTGCCAGCTCCTTTGCGGGAAACACCGGGGAGCTGTTTTTT. Translated, it gives CASSFAGNTGELFF.

The chain links TRBV16 to TRBJ1-5; D is undetermined. This CDR3 contains 14 residues. Deletions cut 2 bases from V and 7 bases from J, with 12 bases between. The V gene's germline CDR1 is KGHSY and CDR2 FQNENV. The CDR3 loop reads CASSQGSGGQPQHF. CDR3 nucleotide sequence: TGTGCCAGCAGCCAAGGGTCAGGCGGGCAGCCCCAGCATTTT.

The rearrangement links TRBV9 to TRBJ2-7; 8 bases are shared with TRBD1. Germline-derived CDR1 and CDR2 are SGDLS and YYNGEE. This CDR3 spans 15 amino acids. Trimming at V came to 3 bases and at J to 2 bases, leaving 7 bases not matched to a gene. CDR3 DNA: TGTGCCAGCAGCGCAGGACAGGGCCATACCTACGAGCAGTACTTC. Translated, it gives CASSAGQGHTYEQYF.

The chain combines TRBV9 with TRBJ2-3; D remains ambiguous. The V end lost 0 bases, the J end lost 0 bases, and 11 bases lay between the germline ends. The germline V gene encodes CDR1 SGDLS and CDR2 YYNGEE. The CDR3 is 16 residues long. This CDR3 is CASSVATQRSTDTQYF. The CDR3 DNA follows: TGTGCCAGCAGCGTAGCTACCCAGCGTAGCACAGATACGCAGTATTTT.

A single count supports this clone. This chain uses TRBV14 with TRBJ1-1; perhaps TRBD1 as D (6 bases). The V end was cut by 8 bases, the J end by 8 bases, with 15 bases between. Germline lookup yields CDR1 SGHDN and CDR2 FVKESK. The CDR3 runs to 12 residues. CDR3 loop: CASSYGTQEAFF. In DNA form, the CDR3 reads TGTGCCAGCTCCTATGGGACACAGGAAGCTTTCTTT.

This clone was found a few times. The rearrangement uses TRBV27 and TRBJ2-7; 7 positions match TRBD1. Germline V gene lookup returns CDR1 MNHEY and CDR2 SMNVEV (reference sequence). Trimming took 0 bases from V and 4 from J; bases not matched to a gene: 3. The CDR3 contains 14 residues. As DNA, the CDR3 is TGTGCCAGCAGTTTATCGGGACAGCTATACGAGCAGTACTTC. It yields the protein CASSLSGQLYEQYF.

The genes are TRBV19 and TRBJ1-1; possible D gene TRBD1, 6 bases. The CDR3 runs 15 residues. CDR1 LNHDA and CDR2 SQIVND come from the germline V gene (reference sequence). V was pared by 9 bases and J by 0 bases, with 17 bases between. The CDR3 loop reads CASRYKGGMNTEAFF. CDR3 bases: TGTGCCAGCCGGTACAAGGGGGGGATGAACACTGAAGCTTTCTTT.

The chain is built from TRBV29-1 and TRBJ2-3; TRBD2 agrees at 10 bases. This CDR3 is built from 14 residues. Germline V gene data show CDR1 as SQVTM and CDR2 as ANQGSEA. Trimming removed 3 bases from V and 4 bases from J; junction bases left unmatched: 4. DNA of the CDR3: TGCAGCGTTGACGGCCTAGCGGGAGCAGATACGCAGTATTTT. Protein: CSVDGLAGADTQYF.

This chain connects TRBV7-3 to TRBJ2-3, with 8 bases identical to TRBD1. CDR3 size: 15 residues. Germline loops: CDR1 SGHTA, CDR2 FQGTGA. The V gene end was trimmed by 8 bases and the J gene end by 1 base; junction bases not matched to a gene: 8. The CDR3, as DNA: TGTGCCAGCGGACCCTCGGGACAGGGCACAGATACGCAGTATTTT. Translated: CASGPSGQGTDTQYF.

The chain uses TRBV28 and TRBJ1-3; TRBD1 might be the D (5 bases). The CDR3 consists of 14 residues. From germline, CDR1 is MDHEN and CDR2 SYDVKM. V gave up 6 bases and J gave up 4 bases, with 13 bases separating them. This chain's CDR3 is CASRIGGGGNTIYF. The CDR3, as DNA: TGTGCCAGCAGAATAGGCGGGGGAGGAAACACCATATATTTT.

This rearrangement joins TRBV14 to TRBJ2-3; no firm D call. Germline lookup yields CDR1 SGHDN and CDR2 FVKESK. CDR3 length: 14 amino acids. V shed 4 bases and J shed 2 bases, with 10 bases lying between them. The chain's CDR3 is CASSRNLLTDTQYF. The CDR3 region has the DNA TGTGCCAGCAGCCGAAACCTACTCACAGATACGCAGTATTTT.

In its sample, this clone was seen once. CDR3 in amino acids: CASRVNSGEQFF. The CDR3 DNA sequence: TGTGCCAGCAGAGTAAACAGCGGTGAGCAGTTCTTC. The chain has TRBV6-1 and TRBJ2-1, with D perhaps TRBD2 (5 bases). The CDR3 is 12 amino acids. Germline CDR1 MNHNS, CDR2 SASEGT. V was cut by 6 bases and J by 9 bases, with 12 bases left in between.

The chain recombines TRBV25-1 with TRBJ2-2; TRBD1 might be the D (6 bases). V lost 5 bases, J lost 6 bases, and 7 bases lay in between. Germline lookup yields CDR1 MGHDK and CDR2 SYGVNS. CDR3 length: 12 amino acids. The CDR3 DNA is TGTGCCAGCAGTCCAGGGGCCGGGGAGCTGTTTTTT. The encoded protein is CASSPGAGELFF.

This chain links TRBV28 with TRBJ1-1, with D unresolved. The germline CDR1 and CDR2 sequences are MDHEN and SYDVKM. This CDR3 is built from 16 residues. The V end was cut by 3 bases, the J end by 8 bases, with 22 bases between. In nucleotides, the CDR3 is TGTGCCAGCAGTTTTCGGCCTACAAGGCCCTCAGGAGAAGCTTTCTTT. Protein sequence: CASSFRPTRPSGEAFF.

The rearrangement joins TRBV7-3 to TRBJ2-3; a weak D match, TRBD2 (6 bases). V was shortened by 5 bases and J by 1 base, with 10 bases between the two germline ends. CDR1 SGHTA and CDR2 FQGTGA come from the germline V gene. The CDR3 has 14 amino acids. DNA for the CDR3: TGTGCCAGCAGCCGATCTAGCGGCACAGATACGCAGTATTTT. Encoded protein: CASSRSSGTDTQYF.

The count of this clone is one. Other DNA sequences in the same sample also yield this CDR3. The chain is built from TRBV19 and TRBJ2-5; the match to TRBD2 covers 14 bases. V shed 8 bases, J shed 2 bases, and the junction held 1 base outside the gene matches. Germline V gene data show CDR1 as LNHDA and CDR2 as SQIVND (reference sequence). This CDR3 region has 14 residues. The CDR3, as DNA: TGTGCCAGTGGGACTAGCGGGGGACAAGAGACCCAGTACTTC. This encodes CASGTSGGQETQYF.

In this sample, this clone turned up a few times. CDR3 DNA: TGTGCCAGCAGCTGGACGACGGGGGAGCAGTACTTC. This encodes CASSWTTGEQYF. The chain combines TRBV5-5 with TRBJ2-7, with D possibly TRBD2 on 5 matching bases. The CDR3 sequence is 12 residues long. Trimming cost V 3 bases and J 7 bases, with 11 bases left between them. Germline CDR1 and CDR2: SGHKS and YYEKEE (reference sequence).

This clone has just a few counts. The CDR3 sequence is CASSLGTTYYDEQYF. The DNA for the CDR3 is TGTGCCAGCAGTTTAGGGACTACCTACTACGACGAGCAGTACTTC. The chain couples TRBV28 to TRBJ2-7, with TRBD2 matching 7 bases. CDR3 length: 15 amino acids. The V segment lost 2 bases and the J segment 5 bases; nucleotides outside the gene matches: 9. Germline V lookup: CDR1 MDHEN, CDR2 SYDVKM.

V usage is TRBV6-1 and J usage is TRBJ2-4, with 8 bases aligning to TRBD1. The CDR3 spans 16 residues. Germline V gives CDR1 MNHNS, CDR2 SASEGT. V was clipped by 4 bases and J by 4 bases; unmatched bases: 9. The CDR3 coding sequence is TGTGCCAGCAGTGCCGTTGAAGGACAGGGTAAAAACATTCAGTACTTC. This gives the protein CASSAVEGQGKNIQYF.

The CDR3 DNA reads TGTGCCATCAGTGAAAGTAGCGGGAGGAAAAAGGACAATGAGCAGTTCTTC. Its translation: CAISESSGRKKDNEQFF. This chain uses TRBV10-3 with TRBJ2-1, with 10 bases fitting TRBD2. With V trimmed by 3 bases and J by 5 bases, 10 bases remained unmatched. The CDR3 runs to 17 residues. Germline V lookup: CDR1 ENHRY, CDR2 SYGVKD.

The V call is TRBV6-5, the J call TRBJ2-7; no clear D. V lost 4 bases and J lost 5, with 9 bases in between. The germline gives CDR1 MNHEY, CDR2 SVGAGI. This CDR3 is 12 amino acids long. The DNA for the CDR3 is TGTGCCAGCAGTTCTCAGGTCCACGAGCAGTACTTC. It encodes CASSSQVHEQYF.

The chain employs TRBV6-1 and TRBJ1-5; 7 positions match TRBD1. CDR1 is MNHNS and CDR2 is SASEGT in the germline V gene. After removal of 7 bases from V and 3 bases from J, the junction contained 6 bases not matched to a gene. This CDR3 has 14 amino acids. The CDR3 DNA reads TGTGCCAGCAAAGCTGGGACAGACAATCAGCCCCAGCATTTT. Translating it yields CASKAGTDNQPQHF.

This rearrangement joins TRBV5-6 to TRBJ2-3; D remains ambiguous. CDR1 is SGHDT, CDR2 YYEEEE, per germline. The CDR3 is made up of 14 amino acids. V was cut by 1 base and J by 1 base, with 7 bases left in between. Here the CDR3 DNA reads TGTGCCAGCAGCTTGATTGCGGGCACAGATACGCAGTATTTT. Its translation: CASSLIAGTDTQYF.

The sample holds one count of this clone. J is TRBJ1-6 and V is TRBV6-1; TRBD1 aligns across 7 bases. CDR1 is MNHNS and CDR2 is SASEGT in the germline V gene. The trim removed 2 bases at V and 7 bases at J, leaving 2 bases unmatched. The CDR3 totals 14 residues. The CDR3 DNA sequence: TGTGCCAGCAGTGAAACAGGGGCCAATTCACCCCTCCACTTT. Its protein product is CASSETGANSPLHF.

This rearrangement joins TRBV5-1 to TRBJ2-1; TRBD2 agrees at 8 bases. The junction had 10 bases not matched to a gene; V was cut back by 0 bases and J by 8 bases. Germline-derived CDR1 and CDR2 are SGHRS and YFSETQ. The CDR3 sequence is 16 residues long. The CDR3 region has the DNA TGCGCCAGCAGCTTGGCCTATGTAACGGGAGGGGATGAGCAGTTCTTC. This translates into CASSLAYVTGGDEQFF. Filled out from reference TRBV5-1 and TRBJ2-1, the complete variable domain reads KAGVTQTPRYLIKTRGQQVTLSCSPISGHRSVSWYQQTPGQGLQFLFEYFSETQRNKGNFPGRFSGRQFSNSRSEMNVSTLELGDSALYLCASSLAYVTGGDEQFFGPGTRLTVL.

Concerning this clone itself: A read error may account for a junction end that differs from germline. The chain carries TRBV7-9 and TRBJ2-7; possible D gene TRBD2, 5 bases. The length of the CDR3 is 16 residues. Germline V gene data show CDR1 as SEHNR and CDR2 as FQNEAQ (reference sequence). For the CDR3, the DNA is TGTTCCAGCAGCTTAGGGAGTTATGGCGGAACCTACGAGCAGTACTTC. This translates into CSSSLGSYGGTYEQYF.

V is TRBV2 and J is TRBJ2-7, with 11 positions matching TRBD1. This CDR3 contains 14 residues. Losses at the gene ends were 5 bases for V and 4 bases for J; bases not matched to a gene: 4. CDR1 is SNHLY, CDR2 FYNNEI, per germline. The CDR3 DNA follows: TGTGCCAGCAGTTGGACAGGGGGCTTTTACGAGCAGTACTTC. Amino acid sequence: CASSWTGGFYEQYF.

The gene calls are TRBV12-1 and TRBJ1-5; the table calls TRBD1, which could not be checked here. TRBV12-1 is labeled a pseudogene. The CDR3 has 14 residues. The CDR3 DNA is TGTGCCAGCAGCCCGGACAGGGGGCATCAGCCCCAGCATTTT. Amino acid sequence: CASSPDRGHQPQHF.

The V gene is TRBV10-2, the J gene TRBJ1-1, with D maybe TRBD1 (6 bases). V lost 5 bases to trimming and J lost 1 base, with 8 bases between them. Per the germline V gene, CDR1 is WSHSY and CDR2 is SAAADI. The CDR3 sequence is 13 residues long. The CDR3 loop is CASSMTGNTEAFF. In DNA, the CDR3 is TGCGCCAGCAGTATGACAGGGAACACTGAAGCTTTCTTT.